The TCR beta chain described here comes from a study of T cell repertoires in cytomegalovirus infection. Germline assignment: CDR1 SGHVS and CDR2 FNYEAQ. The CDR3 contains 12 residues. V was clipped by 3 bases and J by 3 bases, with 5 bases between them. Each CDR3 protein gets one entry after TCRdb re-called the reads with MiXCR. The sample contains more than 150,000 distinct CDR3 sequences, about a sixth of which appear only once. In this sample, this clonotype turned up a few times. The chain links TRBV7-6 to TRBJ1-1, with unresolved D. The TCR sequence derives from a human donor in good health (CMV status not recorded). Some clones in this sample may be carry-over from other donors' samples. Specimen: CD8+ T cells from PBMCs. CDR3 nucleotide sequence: TGTGCCAGCAGCTTTAGCGACACTGAAGCTTTCTTT. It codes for CASSFSDTEAFF.